The 18 T cell receptor beta chains reported below all come from one sample, sequenced in a study of CD8 T cells in ankylosing spondylitis. TCRdb recomputed calls from the 5' RACE reads with MiXCR, one row per CDR3 protein. Of roughly 130,000 distinct CDR3 sequences listed, about an eighth are singletons. The sequenced sample consisted of blood, either unsorted or a sorted T cell fraction (not recorded which). Receptors were obtained from a female donor with ankylosing spondylitis or in good health (not recorded which).

This clonotype has ten or more counts. The rearrangement links TRBV2 to TRBJ1-5; D is undetermined. CDR1 and CDR2 from the germline V gene are SNHLY and FYNNEI. The V gene lost 0 bases and the J gene lost 7 bases, with 4 bases spanning the gap. The CDR3 runs to 12 residues. The CDR3 bases are TGTGCCAGCAGTGAAGCGCGACAGCCCCAGCATTTT. It encodes CASSEARQPQHF. Based on the CDR3 plus reference TRBV2 and TRBJ1-5, the full variable domain is EPEVTQTPSHQVTQMGQEVILRCVPISNHLYFYWYRQILGQKVEFLVSFYNNEISEKSEIFDDQFSVERPDGSNFTLKIRSTKLEDSAMYFCASSEARQPQHFGDGTRLSIL.

In its sample, this clonotype was seen many times. The genes are TRBV20-1 and TRBJ2-3, with 10 bases aligning to TRBD2. V shed 6 bases, J shed 5 bases, and the junction held 8 bases outside the gene matches. CDR1 and CDR2 (germline): DFQATT, SNEGSKA (reference sequence). The CDR3 has 14 amino acids. CDR3 DNA: TGCAGTGCCCCTCGCAGCGGGGGGGTAGATACGCAGTATTTT. Protein sequence: CSAPRSGGVDTQYF.

This clonotype showed up many times. The V call is TRBV20-1, the J call TRBJ1-1; tentatively, D is TRBD1 (5 bases). The CDR3 is 12 residues long. The germline V gene encodes CDR1 DFQATT and CDR2 SNEGSKA (reference sequence). Trimming shortened V by 5 bases and J by 3 bases, and 10 bases separated the two germline ends. The CDR3 spells CSAWRGDTEAFF. The CDR3 nucleotides read TGCAGTGCTTGGCGGGGGGACACTGAAGCTTTCTTT.

This clonotype was recorded many times. The chain couples TRBV12-3 or TRBV12-4 to TRBJ1-1; D is uncertain. Trimming stripped 6 bases from V and 1 base from J, with 18 bases between. The CDR3 has 16 residues. The CDR3 DNA follows: TGTGCCAGCAGCCCTACTCTGCGGATTCCGAACACTGAAGCTTTCTTT. It specifies CASSPTLRIPNTEAFF.

This clonotype was seen many times. The rearrangement uses TRBV3-1 and TRBJ2-7, with TRBD2 identical over 8 bases. Trimming removed 0 bases from V and 4 bases from J; junction bases left unmatched: 8. The length of the CDR3 is 16 residues. The germline V gene encodes CDR1 LGHDT and CDR2 YNNKEL (reference sequence). CDR3 in DNA: TGTGCCAGCAGCCAAGATCAGGGAACTAGCGGATACGAGCAGTACTTC. Translation: CASSQDQGTSGYEQYF.

Many counts were recorded for this clonotype. The chain employs TRBV12-3 or TRBV12-4 and TRBJ2-1, with 7 bases matching TRBD2. The CDR3 is made up of 17 amino acids. The junction had 10 bases not matched to a gene; V was cut back by 5 bases and J by 0 bases. CDR3 DNA: TGTGCCAGCAGTCCCTCTTCCGGGACTATCTCCTACAATGAGCAGTTCTTC. Its protein is CASSPSSGTISYNEQFF.

V is TRBV3-1 and J is TRBJ2-3; 7 bases agree with TRBD1. Germline loops: CDR1 LGHDT, CDR2 YNNKEL (reference sequence). With 8 bases clipped from V and 2 bases from J, the junction kept 4 bases outside the gene matches. The CDR3 has 13 residues. The CDR3 DNA reads TGTGCCAGCTTGGGACAGATCACAGATACGCAGTATTTT. This encodes CASLGQITDTQYF.

This clonotype has more than one count but fewer than ten. This chain links TRBV5-4 with TRBJ2-1, with D perhaps matching TRBD1 or TRBD2 (6 bases each). The CDR3 loop spans 15 amino acids. The ends were cut back, 3 bases at V and 6 bases at J, with 16 bases in the middle. Germline values: CDR1 SGHNT, CDR2 YYREEE (reference sequence). The CDR3 region is CASSSEGVGANEQFF. CDR3 sequence (DNA): TGTGCCAGCAGCTCGGAGGGGGTTGGAGCCAATGAGCAGTTCTTC.

This clonotype was detected many times. The J gene is TRBJ2-7, the V gene TRBV20-1; 10 positions match TRBD2. Unmatched junction bases numbered 3, after V lost 2 bases and J lost 5 bases. Germline V CDR1 and CDR2: DFQATT, SNEGSKA (reference sequence). This CDR3 is built from 13 residues. The CDR3 DNA is TGCAGTGCTAGATCACTAGCGGGAAACGAGCAGTACTTC. It translates to CSARSLAGNEQYF.

In this sample, this clonotype turned up many times. The CDR3 spells CSARESSETQYF. CDR3 coding DNA: TGCAGTGCACGGGAATCTTCGGAGACCCAGTACTTC. The rearrangement joins TRBV20-1 to TRBJ2-5; tentatively, D is TRBD2 (5 bases). The V gene's germline CDR1 is DFQATT and CDR2 SNEGSKA (reference sequence). CDR3 length: 12 residues. Trimming took off 6 bases at V and 5 bases at J, with 13 bases between the two ends.

The chain carries TRBV21-1 and TRBJ2-1. TRBV21-1 counts as a pseudogene. This CDR3 spans 14 amino acids. CDR3 nucleotides: TGTGCCAGCAGCAAAGAAGCTCCTAGCGATGAGCAGTTCTTC. Amino acid sequence: CASSKEAPSDEQFF.

In this sample, this clonotype turned up many times. CDR3 in DNA: TGTGCCAGCAGCTTAGCGATAACTAATGAAAAACTGTTTTTT. This encodes CASSLAITNEKLFF. The J gene is TRBJ1-4, the V gene TRBV7-9; no clear D. The CDR3 length is 14 residues. CDR1 SEHNR and CDR2 FQNEAQ come from the germline V gene (reference sequence). The V gene lost 0 bases and the J gene lost 1 base, with 3 bases spanning the gap.

This clonotype was recorded many times. The J gene is TRBJ2-3, the V gene TRBV7-6; 15 bases agree with TRBD2. Trimming at V came to 5 bases and at J to 3 bases, leaving 6 bases not matched to a gene. The germline V gene encodes CDR1 SGHVS and CDR2 FNYEAQ. The CDR3 has 17 residues. CDR3 in DNA: TGTGCCAGCAGCACCGGGACTAGCGGGGGGCTGACAGATACGCAGTATTTT. Protein product: CASSTGTSGGLTDTQYF.

This chain links TRBV5-1 with TRBJ2-1; D is perhaps TRBD2 (5 bases). Germline CDR1 SGHRS, CDR2 YFSETQ. CDR3 size: 14 residues. The V end was cut by 2 bases, the J end by 7 bases, with 13 bases between. CDR3 residues: CASSLDGPGNEQFF. The CDR3 coding sequence is TGCGCCAGCAGCTTAGACGGTCCGGGGAATGAGCAGTTCTTC.

J is TRBJ1-5 and V is TRBV6-1; 9 nucleotides match TRBD1. The CDR3 has 18 amino acids. V was clipped by 6 bases and J by 4 bases; unmatched bases: 16. Germline V gene data show CDR1 as MNHNS and CDR2 as SASEGT. The CDR3 coding sequence is TGTGCCAGCAGACGTGCGTATCGGGGGACAGGGTCAAATCAGCCCCAGCATTTT. Translated: CASRRAYRGTGSNQPQHF.

Regarding this clonotype: This may be a read error, as it is one base from a much larger clone. V gene TRBV7-3 combines with J gene TRBJ2-3; D is ambiguous. The CDR3 contains 15 residues. Germline values: CDR1 SGHTA, CDR2 FQGTGA. The V and J ends lost 1 base and 1 base respectively, with 9 bases between them. The CDR3 here is CASSLMTQRTDTQYF. CDR3 DNA: TGTGCCAGCAGCTTAATGACACAGCGCACAGATACGCAGTATTTT.

The V and J genes are TRBV28 and TRBJ1-6, with 9 bases fitting TRBD1. The length of the CDR3 is 17 residues. J lost 9 bases, V lost 5 bases, and 14 bases had no gene match. The V gene's germline CDR1 is MDHEN and CDR2 SYDVKM. The CDR3 reads CASSPVQGASVASPLHF. The CDR3 nucleotides are TGTGCCAGCAGTCCCGTACAGGGGGCGTCCGTGGCTTCACCCCTCCACTTT.

This clonotype came up a few times. The chain uses TRBV27 and TRBJ1-5; D is possibly TRBD1 (5 bases). Trimming took off 2 bases at V and 4 bases at J, with 18 bases between the two ends. The CDR3 has 17 amino acids. The V gene's germline CDR1 is MNHEY and CDR2 SMNVEV (reference sequence). Here the CDR3 DNA reads TGTGCCAGCAGTTTAGGCGTGCGGCAGGGAAGGAATCAGCCCCAGCATTTT. Amino acid sequence: CASSLGVRQGRNQPQHF.